This T cell receptor (beta chain) was retrieved from a study of shared clonotypes between healthy human individuals. Study observations and caveats: Among the subsets, naive ones generally showed larger estimated richness than memory ones. Sequencing depth was expected to affect clonotype sharing among donors. Limitation of the genetic and exposure-history diversity represented came from the few donors.

From germline, CDR1 is MRHNA and CDR2 SNTAGT. The CDR3 sequence is 17 residues long. V lost 2 bases and J lost 6, with 21 bases in between. In regard to this clone: Its matching antigen is unknown.

Clones were sequenced by immunoSEQ multiplex PCR, and TCRdb holds only the in-frame ones, with some missing. The sample lists some 1 million clones; about 77% were seen once. Subsets obtained from CD4+ cells comprised CD45RA+ naive and CD45RA-negative memory cells. Sequencing used memory CD4+ T cells sorted from blood. Subset in this sample: CD45RA-negative fraction. This chain uses TRBV6-4 with TRBJ2-3; TRBD2 is a possible D gene (6 bases). This clonotype was obtained from a man younger than 35 in good health. CDR3 sequence: CASSDRGGAIGMDTQYF. The CDR3 DNA follows: TGTGCCAGCAGTGACCGTGGCGGGGCCATCGGAATGGATACGCAGTATTTT.